This T cell receptor beta chain was recovered during a study of shared clonotypes between healthy human individuals. Across the study: The donor pool was made up of a couple of women and three men aged 18 to 49. Overall study findings and caveats: Estimated richness values were generally larger in naive subsets than in memory subsets. Clonotype sharing across a few donors was observed for 4% to 6.5% of naive CD4 clonotypes.

CD4+ cells yielded CD45RA+ naive and CD45RA-negative memory subsets. A remark on this clone: Its antigen remains unidentified.

Trimming cost V 5 bases and J 0 bases; bases outside gene matches: 8. The CDR3 contains 16 residues. Per the germline V gene, CDR1 is SGHTA and CDR2 is FQGNSA. Profiling relied on immunoSEQ multiplex PCR, and the TCRdb table lists in-frame clones only, not all of them. The table has around 720,000 clones, more than 70% seen once. The receptor was isolated from a woman between 25 and 40 years old in good health. This sequence joins TRBV7-2 and TRBJ2-3; 7 bases fit TRBD2. Sequencing was performed on memory CD4+ T cells sorted from blood. Subset specified: CD45RA-negative fraction. This CDR3 is CASSEKLAQSTDTQYF. The DNA of the CDR3 is TGTGCCAGCAGCGAAAAACTAGCGCAAAGCACAGATACGCAGTATTTT.